Listed here are 14 T cell receptor beta chains from one sample, sequenced in a study of shared clonotypes between healthy human individuals. CD45RO-negative cells were positively selected for CCR7, leaving out terminally differentiated effector memory CD45RA+ cells. The data were produced by immunoSEQ multiplex PCR, yet TCRdb's version contains in-frame clones alone and is incomplete. The table shows more than 2 million clones, with about 95% occurring only once. Material: naive CD8+ T cells sorted from blood. The source is a man between 18 and 35 years old in good health.

A single count supports this clone. The chain uses TRBV19 and TRBJ2-7, with D possibly matching TRBD2 (6 bases). The CDR3 is 14 residues long. The germline CDR1 and CDR2 sequences are LNHDA and SQIVND (reference sequence). Trimming removed 7 bases from V and 3 bases from J, with 16 bases in between. The CDR3 protein is CASMEGTGIYEQYF. The CDR3 DNA reads as TGTGCCAGTATGGAAGGGACTGGGATCTACGAGCAGTACTTC.

The V call is TRBV2, the J call TRBJ2-7; no firm D call. V gave up 2 bases and J gave up 1 base, with 9 bases separating them. The germline CDR1 and CDR2 sequences are SNHLY and FYNNEI. The CDR3 runs 14 residues. CDR3 protein: CASSETVVSYEQYF. CDR3 in DNA: TGTGCCAGCAGTGAAACGGTAGTATCCTACGAGCAGTACTTC.

The J gene is TRBJ1-2, the V gene TRBV7-9; 10 positions agree with TRBD1. The V and J ends lost 6 bases and 4 bases, in that order; junction bases with no gene match: 11. The V gene's germline CDR1 is SEHNR and CDR2 FQNEAQ (reference sequence). CDR3 length equals 16 residues. CDR3 protein: CASSARDRGRGYGYTF. DNA of the CDR3: TGTGCCAGCAGTGCCCGGGACAGGGGCAGGGGCTATGGCTACACCTTC.

The table lists this clone with a count of one. This chain connects TRBV9 to TRBJ2-3, with D uncertain. Trimming removed 4 bases at V and 0 bases at J, with 12 bases between. This CDR3 has 15 amino acids. Germline V lookup: CDR1 SGDLS, CDR2 YYNGEE. Here the CDR3 DNA reads TGTGCCAGCAGCCCGGCCATCGCCAGCACAGATACGCAGTATTTT. The encoded protein is CASSPAIASTDTQYF. The full variable domain, in which reference TRBV9 and TRBJ2-3 provide the parts outside the CDR3, is DSGVTQTPKHLITATGQRVTLRCSPRSGDLSVYWYQQSLDQGLQFLIQYYNGEERAKGNILERFSAQQFPDLHSELNLSSLELGDSALYFCASSPAIASTDTQYFGPGTRLTVL.

The V and J genes are TRBV4-1 and TRBJ1-5; 10 bases map to TRBD1. With 2 bases clipped from V and 10 bases from J, the junction kept 8 bases outside the gene matches. The CDR3 consists of 15 residues. Looked up from germline, CDR1 is MGHRA and CDR2 is YSYEKL. DNA of the CDR3: TGCGCCAGCAGCCAAACGGGGACAGGGGAATACCCCCAGCATTTT. It encodes CASSQTGTGEYPQHF.

This rearrangement joins TRBV2 to TRBJ2-5, with 16 bases that match TRBD2. Germline values: CDR1 SNHLY, CDR2 FYNNEI. Germline trimming cut 7 bases from V and 5 bases from J; bases unmatched to any gene: 10. The CDR3 spans 17 residues. CDR3 nucleotide sequence: TGTGCCAGCATCTGGGGACTAGCGGGGGGGCCGCGTGAGACCCAGTACTTC. It specifies CASIWGLAGGPRETQYF.

The chain employs TRBV28 and TRBJ2-7, with TRBD1 identical over 11 bases. The CDR3 extends over 14 amino acids. Germline V gene lookup returns CDR1 MDHEN and CDR2 SYDVKM. V lost 6 bases and J lost 6; bases outside the gene matches: 7. CDR3 coding DNA: TGTGCCAGCAGGTCGCCGGGACAGGGGGTCGAGCAGTACTTC. Translation: CASRSPGQGVEQYF.

V is TRBV14 and J is TRBJ2-7; D possibly uses TRBD1 or TRBD2 (5 bases each). CDR1 SGHDN and CDR2 FVKESK come from the germline V gene. The CDR3 contains 13 residues. The germline V and J ends were trimmed by 6 bases and 2 bases, with 11 bases remaining between them. In DNA, the CDR3 is TGTGCCAGCAGTATGGGACCCACCTACGAGCAGTACTTC. Translating it yields CASSMGPTYEQYF.

Notes on this clone: Different DNA sequences within this sample yield the same CDR3. The chain recombines TRBV11-2 with TRBJ2-7, with TRBD1 matching over 9 bases. The ends lost 5 bases at V and 4 bases at J; junction bases unmatched: 6. CDR3 length: 14 amino acids. Per the germline V gene, CDR1 is SGHAT and CDR2 is FQNNGV. CDR3 region: CASSLGTGRYEQYF. The CDR3 nucleotides are TGTGCCAGCAGCCTTGGGACAGGGAGGTACGAGCAGTACTTC. Drawing the rest from reference TRBV11-2 and TRBJ2-7, the complete variable domain is EAGVAQSPRYKIIEKRQSVAFWCNPISGHATLYWYQQILGQGPKLLIQFQNNGVVDDSQLPKDRFSAERLKGVDSTLKIQPAKLEDSAVYLCASSLGTGRYEQYFGPGTRLTVT.

V gene TRBV6-6 combines with J gene TRBJ2-3; a weak D match, TRBD1 (7 bases). The CDR3 has 16 residues. Germline CDR1 and CDR2: MNHNY and SVGAGI (reference sequence). Trimming shortened V by 5 bases and J by 2 bases, and 17 bases separated the two germline ends. The CDR3 DNA reads as TGTGCCAGCAGTAACGACAGGGAGGAAGACACAGATACGCAGTATTTT. Translation: CASSNDREEDTDTQYF.

The count of this clone is one. The chain joins TRBV5-8 to TRBJ2-1, with 8 bases matching TRBD2. CDR1 and CDR2 from the germline V gene are SGHTS and YDEGEE. This CDR3 has 14 amino acids. Trimming cost V 4 bases and J 4 bases; bases outside gene matches: 4. CDR3 in DNA: TGTGCCAGCAGCGGAGTAGCGGGATACAATGAGCAGTTCTTC. It encodes CASSGVAGYNEQFF.

This clone was picked up one time. The chain recombines TRBV9 with TRBJ2-2, with 8 bases identical to TRBD1. Germline V gene lookup returns CDR1 SGDLS and CDR2 YYNGEE. V lost 2 bases to trimming and J lost 5 bases; unmatched junction nucleotides: 5. The CDR3 loop spans 15 amino acids. DNA of the CDR3: TGTGCCAGCAGCGTGGGGAACAGGGGGACCGGGGAGCTGTTTTTT. Translation: CASSVGNRGTGELFF.

The chain is built from TRBV27 and TRBJ1-2; TRBD1 matches at 8 bases. The CDR3 is made up of 16 amino acids. Germline V CDR1 and CDR2: MNHEY, SMNVEV (reference sequence). Losses at the gene ends were 1 base for V and 7 bases for J; bases not matched to a gene: 11. The CDR3 nucleotides are TGTGCCAGCAGTTTATACCCCCTCCAGGGGGCGAGTGGCTACACCTTC. Its protein product is CASSLYPLQGASGYTF.

The chain joins TRBV10-1 to TRBJ2-3; D is tentatively TRBD1 or TRBD2 (5 bases each). Looked up from germline, CDR1 is WNHNN and CDR2 is SYGVQD (reference sequence). The CDR3 has 13 amino acids. Trimming took 4 bases from V and 2 from J, leaving 7 bases between them. The CDR3 DNA reads as TGCGCCAGCAGTGGGGGGACCACAGATACGCAGTATTTT. Translated, it gives CASSGGTTDTQYF.